A selection of T cell receptor beta chains follows, all from one sample in a study of regulatory T cells in long-lasting Graves disease. TCRdb re-derived calls from the multiplex PCR reads in MiXCR, one entry per CDR3 protein. The table lists about 320,000 distinct CDR3 sequences, approximately 20% of them singletons. This specimen consisted of peripheral blood mononuclear cells (PBMCs), obtained at new diagnosis, from a patient treated with antithyroid drugs. Receptors originate from a female donor with Graves disease. CDR3s include the opening cysteine and the closing phenylalanine or tryptophan. Clone size appears in some rows only: once, few, many, or a class for an expanded clone.

j_call: TRBJ2-1; clone_size: many; v_call: TRBV7-2; cdr3_aa: CASSLEADLYNEQFF
j_call: TRBJ2-1; clone_size: many; v_call: TRBV10-1; cdr3_aa: CASSDGREQFF
j_call: TRBJ2-7; clone_size: many; v_call: TRBV28; cdr3_aa: CASSFGAGVYEQYF
j_call: TRBJ1-2; clone_size: once; v_call: TRBV27; cdr3_aa: CASGDRGTMGYTF
j_call: TRBJ2-7; clone_size: many; v_call: TRBV28; cdr3_aa: CASSLPVSGGYEQYF
j_call: TRBJ1-1; clone_size: few; v_call: TRBV9; cdr3_aa: CASSVGSQGAEASF
j_call: TRBJ2-1; clone_size: many; v_call: TRBV2; cdr3_aa: CASSLPTSGNNEQFF
j_call: TRBJ2-3; clone_size: many; v_call: TRBV20-1; cdr3_aa: CSAAGAGLTDTQYF
j_call: TRBJ2-1; clone_size: NA; v_call: TRBV5-1; cdr3_aa: CASSLAGTPTQFF
j_call: TRBJ2-3; clone_size: many; v_call: TRBV5-1; cdr3_aa: CASIQRDSTDTQYF
j_call: TRBJ2-1; clone_size: few; v_call: TRBV12-3/TRBV12-4; cdr3_aa: CASSLFSGRTSYNEQFF
j_call: TRBJ2-3; clone_size: NA; v_call: TRBV28; cdr3_aa: CASSLPSGARTDTQYF
j_call: TRBJ2-7; clone_size: NA; v_call: TRBV19; cdr3_aa: CASSIGTDYEQYF
j_call: TRBJ2-5; clone_size: many; v_call: TRBV28; cdr3_aa: CASSFGGRTQYF
j_call: TRBJ2-5; clone_size: many; v_call: TRBV20-1; cdr3_aa: CSAPGTSGRANQETQYF
j_call: TRBJ2-7; clone_size: few; v_call: TRBV25-1; cdr3_aa: CASQQGINSEQYF
j_call: TRBJ2-7; clone_size: NA; v_call: TRBV13; cdr3_aa: CASSLEGLGEYEQYF
j_call: TRBJ2-2; clone_size: many; v_call: TRBV28; cdr3_aa: CASSSPGTSSRGGELFF
j_call: TRBJ1-2; clone_size: many; v_call: TRBV20-1; cdr3_aa: CSAGQGATGYTF
j_call: TRBJ2-7; clone_size: many; v_call: TRBV28; cdr3_aa: CASSFGQDLYEQYF
j_call: TRBJ1-6; clone_size: many; v_call: TRBV6-1; cdr3_aa: CASGGAKVRKGSPLHF
j_call: TRBJ2-5; clone_size: NA; v_call: TRBV9; cdr3_aa: CASSTSGGAEGETQYF
j_call: TRBJ2-5; clone_size: many; v_call: TRBV20-1; cdr3_aa: CSAERLTSRGETQYF
j_call: TRBJ2-7; clone_size: many; v_call: TRBV10-3; cdr3_aa: CAISGGDSARYEQYF
j_call: TRBJ1-5; clone_size: NA; v_call: TRBV10-3; cdr3_aa: CAAGPLGNQSQHF
j_call: TRBJ1-1; clone_size: many; v_call: TRBV7-9; cdr3_aa: CASTLSDRRTEAFF